What follows is one TCR beta chain and its context. Other DNA sequences in the sample encode the same CDR3. The data derive from a study of cytomegalovirus exposure and HLA in healthy donors. Study details: Later analysis reported that the 130 or so validation repertoires shared the platform of the roughly 670 first-cohort repertoires.

The protocol was immunoSEQ multiplex PCR, while the TCRdb copy is restricted to in-frame clones and leaves out a portion. Of around 300,000 clones detected, 88% appear once; the ten largest clones hold approximately 0.95%. V trimming: 3 bases; J trimming: 1 base; junction bases outside the gene matches: 5. Germline loops: CDR1 MGHRA, CDR2 YSYEKL. The CDR3 totals 15 residues. The gene calls are TRBV4-1 and TRBJ2-7, with 8 bases lining up with TRBD1. Sequences were obtained from PBMCs. This clonotype was obtained from a woman aged 18-30 years in good health and CMV-seronegative. Here the CDR3 DNA reads TGCGCCAGCAGCCAGGAAGGACAGGGATCCTACGAGCAGTACTTC. Residues: CASSQEGQGSYEQYF.